This record covers a single TCR beta chain. Per the original data handling: Estimation of nucleated cell counts relied on the amplification of reference gene primers. Profiled with immunoSEQ multiplex PCR; TCRdb holds only in-frame clones, not every one. D and trimming come from the DNA, and the V and J calls and clone size come from that table. Of about 110,000 clones in the sample, around 68% were seen once. These data are taken from a study of blood T cell repertoires in COVID-19. Study at large: Spain, Italy and the United States supplied samples that represented acute and convalescent COVID-19. PBMCs, B-cell-depleted T cells, or T cells provided the cDNA or gDNA that made up the material.

The CDR3 spans 14 residues. V was cut by 4 bases and J by 2 bases, with 14 bases left in between. Germline V gene sequence: CDR1 GTSNPN, CDR2 SVGIG (reference sequence). The clonotype originates from a woman in her fifties or sixties with acute or convalescent COVID-19. Material for sequencing was peripheral blood. This sequence joins TRBV30 and TRBJ2-5, with D possibly TRBD1 on 6 matching bases. CDR3 in DNA: TGTGCCTGGAATCCCAAACAGGGACAAGAGACCCAGTACTTC. Translated: CAWNPKQGQETQYF.